Following are 9 T cell receptor beta chains from one sample sequenced in a study of a mutant IDH1 vaccine in newly diagnosed glioma. Time point denoted: week 47, end of study. All doses held 300 ug of mutant IDH1 20-mer peptide, with topical imiquimod. What these receptors recognize is not known. TCRdb's table, derived via immunoSEQ multiplex PCR, lists solely in-frame clones and lacks some. The table has approximately 50,000 clones, under 85% seen once. Sequenced material: PBMCs, taken from a glioma patient whose treatment included an IDH1 peptide vaccine. The receptors stem from a woman between 50 and 59 years old with glioma.

The chain recombines TRBV19 with TRBJ1-5; D is unclear. The length of the CDR3 is 13 residues. Trimming took off 3 bases at V and 2 bases at J, with 5 bases between the two ends. Germline loops: CDR1 LNHDA, CDR2 SQIVND (reference sequence). CDR3 sequence: CASSILGNQPQHF. The CDR3 DNA follows: TGTGCCAGTAGTATTCTCGGCAATCAGCCCCAGCATTTT.

The chain has TRBV10-3 and TRBJ1-2; weak D call: TRBD1 (5 bases). There are 17 residues in the CDR3. V was cut by 6 bases and J by 0 bases, with 20 bases left in between. The germline V gene encodes CDR1 ENHRY and CDR2 SYGVKD. CDR3 sequence: CAIRERGRELSNYGYTF. CDR3 in DNA: TGTGCCATCAGAGAGAGGGGCAGGGAATTATCTAACTATGGCTACACCTTC.

This sequence joins TRBV20-1 and TRBJ2-3; D call uncertain. The germline gives CDR1 DFQATT, CDR2 SNEGSKA (reference sequence). CDR3 size: 10 residues. V was shortened by 2 bases and J by 8 bases, with 5 bases between the two germline ends. CDR3 sequence: CSARSSTQYF. The CDR3 DNA reads as TGCAGTGCTAGAAGCAGTACGCAGTATTTT.

V gene TRBV5-6 combines with J gene TRBJ1-4, with no clear D. Germline assignment: CDR1 SGHDT and CDR2 YYEEEE. The germline V and J ends were trimmed by 0 bases and 3 bases, with 12 bases remaining between them. This CDR3 has 16 amino acids. CDR3 coding DNA: TGTGCCAGCAGCTTGGGGCCAAGCCGGGCTAATGAAAAACTGTTTTTT. Its translation is CASSLGPSRANEKLFF.

The chain has TRBV30 and TRBJ1-1; no firm D call. The CDR3 covers 12 residues. Per germline, CDR1 GTSNPN and CDR2 SVGIG (reference sequence). V lost 3 bases and J 3 bases, leaving 8 bases between the germline ends. As DNA, the CDR3 is TGTGCCTGGAGAGCCGATGACACTGAAGCTTTCTTT. It codes for CAWRADDTEAFF.

This rearrangement joins TRBV29-1 to TRBJ1-4; 7 bases agree with TRBD1. This CDR3 contains 13 residues. Germline V gene data show CDR1 as SQVTM and CDR2 as ANQGSEA. The ends lost 6 bases at V and 5 bases at J; junction bases unmatched: 6. CDR3 in DNA: TGCAGCGTGGGGACAGCAGAAAATGAAAAACTGTTTTTT. It yields the protein CSVGTAENEKLFF.

The J gene is TRBJ1-2, the V gene TRBV18; D is possibly TRBD1 (6 bases). Trimming stripped 8 bases from V and 0 bases from J, with 13 bases between. CDR3 length equals 14 residues. From germline, CDR1 is KGHSH and CDR2 LQKENI. Here the CDR3 DNA reads TGTGCCAGCACAGGACAGCTCGCTAACTATGGCTACACCTTC. Protein product: CASTGQLANYGYTF.

V and J are TRBV19 and TRBJ2-7; unclear D gene. The CDR3 runs 15 residues. Trimming removed 3 bases at V and 2 bases at J, with 14 bases between. Germline V gives CDR1 LNHDA, CDR2 SQIVND (reference sequence). CDR3 amino acids: CASSILPQATYEQYF. Here the CDR3 DNA reads TGTGCCAGTAGTATTCTGCCCCAGGCTACCTACGAGCAGTACTTC.

Here the CDR3 DNA reads TGTGCCATCAGTGCCCCAAGAGTGCTGGGAGCGGGGGAGCTGTTTTTT. It yields the protein CAISAPRVLGAGELFF. This chain joins TRBV10-3 and TRBJ2-2; tentative D call: TRBD2 (5 bases). CDR3 length: 16 amino acids. The V gene lost 4 bases and the J gene lost 8 bases, with 20 bases spanning the gap. Germline V gene sequence: CDR1 ENHRY, CDR2 SYGVKD.